The 20 T cell receptor beta chains given below trace back to one sample, sequenced in a study of Ad26.COV2.S vaccination and SARS-CoV-2 variants. Treatment defined: about 20 received Ad26.COV2.S at low or high dose, single or two shots; 5 received placebo; per-sample allocation not given. Vaccine and placebo recipients were sampled on day 63 after the first injection. Repertoires were generated with immunoSEQ multiplex PCR, while TCRdb's copy carries only in-frame clones and drops some. Of roughly 700,000 clones in the sample, roughly 90% are singletons; the top ten hold approximately 1.5%. Sequenced material: peripheral blood, taken in a trial of Ad26.COV2.S vaccine versus placebo. The receptors originated from a person aged 18 to 59 who received the Ad26.COV2.S COVID-19 vaccine or a placebo.

The chain employs TRBV27 and TRBJ2-3, with 8 bases aligning to TRBD2. Germline V gives CDR1 MNHEY, CDR2 SMNVEV (reference sequence). Trimming at V came to 3 bases and at J to 4 bases, leaving 6 bases not matched to a gene. The CDR3 is made up of 15 amino acids. CDR3 amino acids: CASSFRGGRADTQYF. CDR3 nucleotides: TGTGCCAGCAGTTTTCGGGGGGGCCGCGCAGATACGCAGTATTTT.

This chain uses TRBV5-1 with TRBJ1-4; TRBD1 might be the D (6 bases). The V end was cut by 4 bases, the J end by 4 bases, with 17 bases between. This CDR3 is 16 amino acids long. Germline V gives CDR1 SGHRS, CDR2 YFSETQ. The CDR3 spells CASSILPQGGNEKLFF. The CDR3 DNA reads as TGCGCCAGCAGCATCTTACCACAGGGCGGTAATGAAAAACTGTTTTTT.

V gene TRBV11-1 combines with J gene TRBJ2-7; D unclear. CDR1 is SGHAT, CDR2 FQDESV, per germline (reference sequence). The length of the CDR3 is 15 residues. V lost 1 base, J lost 2 bases, and 12 bases lay in between. The CDR3 reads CASSLDPGTAYEQYF. CDR3 DNA sequence: TGTGCCAGCAGCTTAGATCCCGGCACTGCCTACGAGCAGTACTTC.

The chain couples TRBV7-2 to TRBJ2-7; D uncertain. V lost 5 bases and J lost 3, with 11 bases in between. This CDR3 is built from 13 residues. The germline gives CDR1 SGHTA, CDR2 FQGNSA. This CDR3 reads CASSGEPHYEQYF. In nucleotides, the CDR3 is TGTGCCAGCAGCGGGGAACCACACTACGAGCAGTACTTC.

The CDR3 DNA follows: TGCGCCAGCAGCTTGGTGGACAGGGCTAGGCCTGGGGCCAACGTCCTGACTTTC. Encoded protein: CASSLVDRARPGANVLTF. V usage is TRBV5-1 and J usage is TRBJ2-6, with 8 bases lining up with TRBD1. This CDR3 has 18 amino acids. Germline trimming cut 0 bases from V and 2 bases from J; bases unmatched to any gene: 7. From germline, CDR1 is SGHRS and CDR2 YFSETQ.

The rearrangement links TRBV6-2 or TRBV6-3 to TRBJ2-7, with TRBD1 identical over 7 bases. In germline, CDR1 is MNHEY, CDR2 SVGEGT. The J segment lost 2 bases and the V segment lost 2 bases, leaving 6 bases of the junction unmatched. The CDR3 spans 15 residues. This CDR3 is CASSYPGTAAYEQYF. The CDR3 bases are TGTGCCAGCAGTTACCCCGGGACAGCCGCCTACGAGCAGTACTTC.

The V call is TRBV6-5, the J call TRBJ1-1, with TRBD1 as a possible D gene (5 bases). The CDR3 is made up of 13 amino acids. The germline gives CDR1 MNHEY, CDR2 SVGAGI. V was trimmed by 6 bases and J by 1 base, leaving 9 bases between them. The CDR3 sequence is CASRTGPNTEAFF. The CDR3 coding sequence is TGTGCCAGCAGAACGGGACCGAACACTGAAGCTTTCTTT.

The chain recombines TRBV6-5 with TRBJ1-1; perhaps TRBD1 as D (5 bases). Between the trimmed V and J ends, which lost 10 bases and 5 bases, there was a span of 17 bases. Looked up from germline, CDR1 is MNHEY and CDR2 is SVGAGI. The CDR3 is 13 amino acids. Here the CDR3 reads CATARGEQTEAFF. The CDR3 nucleotides read TGTGCCACCGCTCGGGGGGAACAGACTGAAGCTTTCTTT.

The chain couples TRBV11-2 to TRBJ1-1, with D possibly being TRBD1 (5 bases). The CDR3 sequence is 14 residues long. With 1 base removed from V and 2 bases from J, the gap between germline ends came to 8 bases. Germline CDR1 and CDR2: SGHAT and FQNNGV. CDR3 nucleotide sequence: TGTGCCAGCAGCTTAGTAAGGGGTAACACTGAAGCTTTCTTT. This sequence encodes CASSLVRGNTEAFF. Full variable domain (missing parts from reference TRBV11-2 and TRBJ1-1): EAGVAQSPRYKIIEKRQSVAFWCNPISGHATLYWYQQILGQGPKLLIQFQNNGVVDDSQLPKDRFSAERLKGVDSTLKIQPAKLEDSAVYLCASSLVRGNTEAFFGQGTRLTVV.

The chain carries TRBV5-4 and TRBJ2-1; 9 nucleotides agree with TRBD1. The CDR3 extends over 16 amino acids. Germline CDR1 and CDR2: SGHNT and YYREEE (reference sequence). V gave up 4 bases and J gave up 6 bases; unmatched junction bases: 11. This CDR3 reads CASSRPRDRVTNEQFF. CDR3 in DNA: TGTGCCAGCAGCCGACCCCGGGACAGGGTTACCAATGAGCAGTTCTTC. The full variable domain, completed using reference TRBV5-4 and TRBJ2-1, is ETGVTQSPTHLIKTRGQQVTLRCSSQSGHNTVSWYQQALGQGPQFIFQYYREEENGRGNFPPRFSGLQFPNYSSELNVNALELDDSALYLCASSRPRDRVTNEQFFGPGTRLTVL.

With regard to this clone: Within the sample, other DNA sequences also encode this same CDR3. This rearrangement joins TRBV30 to TRBJ1-2; TRBD1 matches 7 bases. V trimming: 3 bases; J trimming: 3 bases; junction bases outside the gene matches: 1. The V gene's germline CDR1 is GTSNPN and CDR2 SVGIG (reference sequence). The CDR3 runs to 12 residues. The chain's CDR3 is CAWSRGDYGYTF. CDR3 in DNA: TGTGCCTGGAGCAGGGGGGACTATGGCTACACCTTC.

This chain joins TRBV5-4 and TRBJ1-2, with D perhaps matching TRBD1 (6 bases). The V and J ends lost 4 bases and 8 bases respectively, with 9 bases between them. Per germline, CDR1 SGHNT and CDR2 YYREEE (reference sequence). The length of the CDR3 is 11 residues. CDR3 DNA sequence: TGTGCCAGCAGCACCGGACAGGGCTACACCTTC. Protein: CASSTGQGYTF.

The gene calls are TRBV4-2 and TRBJ2-2; no clear D gene. The CDR3 runs to 14 residues. The germline gives CDR1 LGHNA, CDR2 YNFKEQ. Trimming removed 4 bases from V and 6 bases from J, with 12 bases in between. Written as DNA, the CDR3 is TGTGCCAGCAGCCTGAACGGGTTTGCCGGGGAGCTGTTTTTT. Its translation is CASSLNGFAGELFF.

This clone was seen a single time. V is TRBV7-8 and J is TRBJ2-7, with D tentatively TRBD1 (6 bases). CDR1 and CDR2 from the germline V gene are SGHVS and FQNEAQ. CDR3 length: 13 residues. V lost 3 bases and J 6 bases, leaving 12 bases between the germline ends. CDR3 protein: CASSFFPGVEQYF. The CDR3 DNA follows: TGTGCCAGCAGCTTCTTCCCAGGGGTCGAGCAGTACTTC. Variable domain in full (rest from reference TRBV7-8 and TRBJ2-7): GAGVSQSPRYKVAKRGQDVALRCDPISGHVSLFWYQQALGQGPEFLTYFQNEAQLDKSGLPSDRFFAERPEGSVSTLKIQRTQQEDSAVYLCASSFFPGVEQYFGPGTRLTVT.

The chain couples TRBV6-2 or TRBV6-3 to TRBJ2-1; D is unresolved. The CDR3 spans 19 residues. Trimming cost V 0 bases and J 6 bases, with 24 bases left between them. CDR1 MNHEY and CDR2 SVGEGT come from the germline V gene. CDR3 in DNA: TGTGCCAGCAGTTACTCGACGGCGGCTGCTAACCCTTTAACCAATGAGCAGTTCTTC. It yields the protein CASSYSTAAANPLTNEQFF.

V and J are TRBV10-1 and TRBJ2-1; 8 nucleotides align to TRBD2. CDR1 WNHNN and CDR2 SYGVQD come from the germline V gene (reference sequence). The CDR3 loop spans 14 amino acids. J lost 8 bases, V lost 6 bases, and 9 bases had no gene match. The CDR3 DNA follows: TGCGCCAGCAGACCAGCGGGAGTGGTCGATGAGCAGTTCTTC. Its translation: CASRPAGVVDEQFF.

The chain is built from TRBV7-2 and TRBJ2-3, with D possibly called TRBD1 or TRBD2 (6 bases each). The ends were cut back, 8 bases at V and 6 bases at J, with 24 bases in the middle. Germline V gene sequence: CDR1 SGHTA, CDR2 FQGNSA. The CDR3 loop spans 16 amino acids. The CDR3 DNA follows: TGTGCCAGCGACTCCGCCTTACCGGGGGCAAGTGATACGCAGTATTTT. Translated: CASDSALPGASDTQYF.

V is TRBV12-5 and J is TRBJ2-1; the D call may be TRBD1 or TRBD2 (5 bases each). In germline, CDR1 is LGHNT, CDR2 FRNRAP. Trimming cost V 0 bases and J 5 bases, with 8 bases left between them. This CDR3 comprises 14 residues. The CDR3 reads CASGLVPGHNEQFF. CDR3 coding DNA: TGTGCTAGTGGTTTGGTACCGGGGCACAATGAGCAGTTCTTC. Full variable domain (remainder filled in from reference TRBV12-5 and TRBJ2-1): DARVTQTPRHKVTEMGQEVTMRCQPILGHNTVFWYRQTMMQGLELLAYFRNRAPLDDSGMPKDRFSAEMPDATLATLKIQPSEPRDSAVYFCASGLVPGHNEQFFGPGTRLTVL.

The rearrangement links TRBV11-3 to TRBJ2-1; no definite D call. Germline CDR1 reads SGHNT; CDR2 reads YENEEA. The CDR3 runs 13 residues. V was pared by 4 bases and J by 7 bases, with 11 bases between. The CDR3 nucleotides are TGTGCCAGCAGCTCGCGTTTCGGGAATGAGCAGTTCTTC. Translating it yields CASSSRFGNEQFF.

Turning to this clone: The sample contains more than one DNA sequence encoding this CDR3. The V gene is TRBV19, the J gene TRBJ2-5; D possibly uses TRBD1 or TRBD2 (5 bases each). The CDR3 sequence is 12 residues long. Germline lookup yields CDR1 LNHDA and CDR2 SQIVND (reference sequence). V lost 4 bases and J lost 2, with 5 bases in between. The CDR3 loop is CASSRGQETQYF. The CDR3 bases are TGTGCCAGTAGTAGGGGGCAAGAGACCCAGTACTTC.